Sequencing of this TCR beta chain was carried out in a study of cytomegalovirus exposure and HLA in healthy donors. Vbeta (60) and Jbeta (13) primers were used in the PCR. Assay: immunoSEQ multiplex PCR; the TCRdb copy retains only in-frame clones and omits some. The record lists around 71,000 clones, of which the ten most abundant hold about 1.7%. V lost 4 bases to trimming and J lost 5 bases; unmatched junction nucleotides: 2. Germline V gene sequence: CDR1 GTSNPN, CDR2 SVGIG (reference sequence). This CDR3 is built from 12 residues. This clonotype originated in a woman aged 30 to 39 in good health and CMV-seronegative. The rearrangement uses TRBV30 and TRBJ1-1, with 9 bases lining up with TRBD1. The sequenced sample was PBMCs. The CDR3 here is CAWNRGLTEAFF. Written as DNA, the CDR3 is TGTGCCTGGAACAGGGGGCTAACTGAAGCTTTCTTT.